This TCR beta chain was captured in a study of cytomegalovirus exposure and HLA in healthy donors. Regarding this clone: Its antigen is unidentified.

Study-level results: The likely origin of a cluster of highly shared sequence variants was a sequencing artifact. A later analysis associated around 17,000 TCR beta sequences with HLA alleles at a 0.05 false discovery rate. Further analysis, carried out later, found HLA-associated TCR beta chains more clonally expanded than equally common other chains. With later analysis, a missense DCLRE1C variant became linked to TCR beta V- and J-gene trimming.

The study ran its PCR with 60 Vbeta and 13 Jbeta primers. The data were produced by immunoSEQ multiplex PCR, yet TCRdb's version contains in-frame clones alone and is incomplete. Seen in this sample are more than 65,000 clones; the ten most common clones hold 2.5% to 3%. This CDR3 is built from 15 residues. Germline assignment: CDR1 MNHNS and CDR2 SASEGT. V lost 1 base and J lost 7, with 11 bases in between. Sequencing was carried out using PBMCs. This receptor was obtained from a man in his forties or fifties in good health and CMV-seronegative. The chain couples TRBV6-1 to TRBJ1-6; D possibly corresponds to TRBD1 (6 bases). This CDR3 reads CASSEVDSFNSPLHF. The CDR3 region has the DNA TGTGCCAGCAGTGAAGTGGACAGTTTCAATTCACCCCTCCACTTT.